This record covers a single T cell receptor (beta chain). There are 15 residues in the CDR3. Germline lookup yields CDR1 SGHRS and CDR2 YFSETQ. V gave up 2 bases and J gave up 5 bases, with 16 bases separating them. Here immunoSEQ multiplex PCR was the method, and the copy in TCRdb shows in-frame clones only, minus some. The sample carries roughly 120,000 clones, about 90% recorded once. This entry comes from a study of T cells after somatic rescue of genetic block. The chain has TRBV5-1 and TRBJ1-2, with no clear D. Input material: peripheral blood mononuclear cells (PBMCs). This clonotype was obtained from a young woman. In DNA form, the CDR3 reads TGCGCCAGCAGCTTTACGCCGGAAGGGCATTATGGCTACACCTTC. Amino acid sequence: CASSFTPEGHYGYTF.